This T cell receptor (beta chain) comes out of a study of T cells in Graves' hyperthyroidism and ophthalmopathy (dated by TCRdb to about 2019). In the study overall: Peripheral blood was sampled at the time of initial diagnosis, prior to any treatment. TCR V-J signatures able to tell the groups apart were searched for in a discovery cohort of 95 to 100 patients, of whom about 40 had Graves' ophthalmopathy and roughly 59 had stable Graves' hyperthyroidism. Prospective prediction of ophthalmopathy was tested in an independent validation cohort consisting of about 20 hyperthyroidism patients and 15 to 17 patients who later progressed to ophthalmopathy. The approximately 100 discovery patients were randomly split 7:3 into training and test sets. In more than 5 Graves' hyperthyroidism patients, the study also compared T-cell repertoires from thyroid tissue with T-cell repertoires from blood. Following sampling, methimazole starting at 30 mg daily was given to hyperthyroidism patients, and high-dose intravenous methylprednisolone was given to ophthalmopathy patients. According to the paper, TCR Vbeta CDR3 sequencing was carried out on around 140 peripheral blood samples, which came from approximately 43 ophthalmopathy, around 75 hyperthyroidism and roughly 17 progressor patients.

The germline V gene encodes CDR1 DFQATT and CDR2 SNEGSKA (reference sequence). V and J are truncated by 3 bases and 3 bases respectively, leaving an intervening sequence of 12 bases. The CDR3 contains 13 residues, cysteine and phenylalanine counted. The CDR3 DNA has 39 bases and is translated from base 1. Stable Graves' hyperthyroidism was defined as no progression to ophthalmopathy during 18 months of follow-up. Hyperthyroidism patients were newly diagnosed, had a disease duration of under 2 months, and were aged 18 to 65 years. Any patient with an uncontrolled infection, another autoimmune disease, pregnancy or lactation was excluded. Clinical symptoms, serum thyroxine and TRAb, thyroid ultrasound, and orbital computed tomography formed the basis for the diagnoses. Ficoll-Paque density gradient centrifugation was used to isolate PBMCs from approximately 11 ml of fresh peripheral blood. Total RNA was extracted with Trizol reagent, and quality was checked on an Agilent 2100 Bioanalyzer.

On this clonotype: No antigen is known for it. No base-level quality is on record; no much larger clone is a single base apart.

Findings and caveats that apply to the study as a whole: Most expanded thyroid clonotypes (frequency above 0.001) were also found in blood, which suggests that blood repertoires may mirror thyroid immune responses. In validation, progression to ophthalmopathy was predicted by the model with 65% to 71% sensitivity and around 76% specificity, a median of 6.5 months before onset. No statistical method was used to set the sample size in advance, and investigators knew the group allocation. Ophthalmopathy was separated from stable hyperthyroidism by a 13 V-J signature model, with about 86% sensitivity and roughly 84% specificity obtained in cross-validation and 80%/75% obtained in testing.

The TCR beta CDR3 regions were amplified from the RNA transcripts. A first-round RT-PCR of the TCR CDR3 used the HTBI primer set with the Qiagen OneStep RT-PCR kit. The libraries were constructed in a second round of multiplex PCR and then size-selected and purified. Libraries were sequenced paired-end with 100 bp reads on an Illumina HiSeq2000. The authors processed their data as follows. SOAPnuke was used to process the raw data, with reads discarded if the reads contained adapters or uncalled bases, had a mean Phred below 15, or lacked an exact constant-primer or identifier match. COPE v1.2.5 was used to merge high-quality paired reads, and clonotypes were defined as unique nucleotide sequences. MiTCR v1.1 was used to align clonotypes to the IMGT TRBV, TRBD and TRBJ reference segments. Analysis was restricted to V-J combinations with a frequency above 0.0001, which covered roughly 99% of repertoires. The TCS score was defined as F50 (clonal expansion) divided by E x V (chaos), with BLOSUM62-based TCRdist calculated between CDR3 peptides within each V-J. Welch's t-statistics and random forest reduced 500 to 650 V-J features to around 14, which were used in a naive Bayes classifier (R e1071). TCRdb applied fastp at Q25 and MiXCR to the public reads, then kept only in-frame beta chains. Every entry covers one CDR3 protein and lists the most common genes and DNA from its rows. The V and J calls come from TCRdb's annotation, not from the publication. The sample table lists approximately 700,000 distinct CDR3 sequences, about a sixth of them with a count of one. Around 8.1% of the sample belongs to the ten largest clones.

Recombination joined TRBV20-1 with TRBJ2-7, with TRBD1 as a weak D call on 5 bases. The receptor was isolated from a man younger than 30 with Graves' hyperthyroidism. The sequencing sample was made of blood. The CDR3 has the sequence CSARDIRNYEQYF. The base sequence is TGCAGTGCTAGGGACATTCGGAACTACGAGCAGTACTTC.